The rows below give T cell receptor beta chains drawn from one sample of a study of CD8 T cells in ankylosing spondylitis. One entry per CDR3 protein results from TCRdb running MiXCR on the 5' RACE reads. The sample yields 150,000 to 200,000 distinct CDR3 sequences, about 20% seen once. Material: blood, either unsorted or a sorted T cell fraction (not recorded which). All receptors derive from a male donor between 5 and 29 years old with ankylosing spondylitis or in good health (not recorded which). The CDR3 runs from the conserved cysteine through the conserved F or W. The D gene is left open where the match is weak. A clone size is listed for some rows: how often the clone was seen (once, few, many), or a class if it is expanded.

V	size	D	J	DNA	CDR3
TRBV4-3	.	.	TRBJ1-2	TGCGCCAGCAGCCAAACCTTGGGAGGGGGTAGCGGCTACACCTTC	CASSQTLGGGSGYTF
TRBV6-5	many	TRBD2	TRBJ2-1	TGTGCCAGCACTCCGACTAGCGGGCCCGGTCGGGATCAGTTCTTC	CASTPTSGPGRDQFF
TRBV29-1	.	.	TRBJ1-1	TGCAGCGTTGAACGACCTATGAACACTGAAGCTTTCTTT	CSVERPMNTEAFF
TRBV20-1	.	.	TRBJ1-5	TGCAGTGCCGGTGCCGATAGCAATCAGCCCCAGCATTTT	CSAGADSNQPQHF
TRBV2	many	TRBD2	TRBJ2-2	TGTGCCAGCAGTGAAGGCCAACTAGCGGCGAGGACCGGGGAGCTGTTTTTT	CASSEGQLAARTGELFF
TRBV27	many	.	TRBJ2-5	TGTGCCAGCAGCTACACTGGGGGACAGACCCAGTACTTC	CASSYTGGQTQYF
TRBV29-1	many	.	TRBJ2-1	TGCAGCGTAGAAAGTACCGCGGCCTGGCAGCAGTTCTTC	CSVESTAAWQQFF
TRBV13	many	TRBD2	TRBJ2-7	TGTGCCAGCATGAAGCGGGAGAGCGCCTACGAGCAGTACTTC	CASMKRESAYEQYF
TRBV12-3/TRBV12-4	many	.	TRBJ2-7	TGTGCCAGCAGTGGGGACATCTACGAGCAGTACTTC	CASSGDIYEQYF
TRBV5-1	many	.	TRBJ2-3	TGCGCCAGCAGCTTTAGCCCGACAACAGATACGCAGTATTTT	CASSFSPTTDTQYF
TRBV7-9	many	TRBD1	TRBJ1-2	TGTGCCAGCAGCTCGACATTGATGGGACAGGGGCAGTACTATGGCTACACCTTC	CASSSTLMGQGQYYGYTF
TRBV15	many	TRBD2	TRBJ2-1	TGTGCCACCAGCAGAAGTATAGCGGGAGGAGCATTCTTC	CATSRSIAGGAFF
TRBV6-6	many	TRBD1	TRBJ2-3	TGTGCCAGCAGTTACTCGGACAGGGATACGCAGTATTTT	CASSYSDRDTQYF
TRBV29-1	few	TRBD2	TRBJ2-1	TGCAGCATGCGGGGACTAGAAGAGTTTAATGAGCAGTTCTTC	CSMRGLEEFNEQFF
TRBV29-1	many	.	TRBJ2-6	TGCAGCGCCACCAGCCCTCCCGGGGCCAACGTCCTGACTTTC	CSATSPPGANVLTF
TRBV6-5	many	TRBD2	TRBJ2-7	TGTGCCAGCAAGGGACTAGCGGGAGGCGAGCAGTACTTC	CASKGLAGGEQYF
TRBV27	many	TRBD1	TRBJ2-7	TGTGCCAGCAAGGGACAGGGGCCTCTCGAGCAGTACTTC	CASKGQGPLEQYF
TRBV27	.	.	TRBJ1-1	TGTGCCAGCCTTGGTGGGGTGGGCACTGAAGCTTTCTTT	CASLGGVGTEAFF
TRBV6-5	.	TRBD2	TRBJ2-3	TGTGCCAGCGGAGTGAGCGGGACTAGCACAGATACGCAGTATTTT	CASGVSGTSTDTQYF
TRBV28	few	.	TRBJ2-3	TGTGCCAGCAGTCTCCGGGGTCCGGATACGCAGTATTTT	CASSLRGPDTQYF
TRBV11-3	.	TRBD2	TRBJ2-1	TGTGCCAGCAGCCGCCGACAGGGCGGCGGGAGGGCCAACGATGAGCAGTTCTTC	CASSRRQGGGRANDEQFF
TRBV5-6	many	.	TRBJ1-1	TGTGCCAGCAGGGAGACAGGAGTCGCCACTGAAGCTTTCTTT	CASRETGVATEAFF
TRBV20-1	many	TRBD2	TRBJ2-7	TGCAGTGCAATCAGGGAGGGGAAATACGAGCAGTACTTC	CSAIREGKYEQYF
TRBV5-1	many	.	TRBJ2-3	TGCGCCAGCAGCTTGGCCTCATGGGCCCGGGGGAGATCCCCTCTCACAGATACGCAGTATTTT	CASSLASWARGRSPLTDTQYF
TRBV7-9	many	.	TRBJ1-1	TGTGCCAGCAGCTCCCGACAGGACGAGGCTTTCTTT	CASSSRQDEAFF
TRBV13	many	TRBD2	TRBJ2-1	TGTGCCAGCAGCAAGACTAGCCGTAATGAGCAGTTCTTC	CASSKTSRNEQFF
TRBV7-9	once	.	TRBJ1-1	TGTGCCAGCAGCTCCGGCGGCAGGGGAGCTTTCTTT	CASSSGGRGAFF
TRBV29-1	.	TRBD2	TRBJ2-1	TGCAGCGTTCCCCTAGCGGGAAACAATGAGCAGTTCTTC	CSVPLAGNNEQFF
TRBV5-1	many	.	TRBJ1-1	TGCGCCAGCAGCATTGGACAGATGAACACTGAAGCTTTCTTT	CASSIGQMNTEAFF
TRBV12-3/TRBV12-4	many	TRBD1	TRBJ1-3	TGTGCCAGCAGCGAGACAGGGGCCTCTGGAAACACCATATATTTT	CASSETGASGNTIYF
TRBV20-1	many	.	TRBJ1-1	TGCAGTGCTAGGAGGGGGGCTAGCACTGAAGCTTTCTTT	CSARRGASTEAFF
TRBV12-3/TRBV12-4	many	.	TRBJ1-2	TGTGCCAGCAGCGAAGGACGGAACTATGGCTACACCTTC	CASSEGRNYGYTF
TRBV5-1	many	.	TRBJ2-7	TGCGCCAGCAGCTCCGGCCCTCCATTGAACAAGGACCAAAGTCCCTACGAGCAGTACTTC	CASSSGPPLNKDQSPYEQYF
TRBV28	many	TRBD2	TRBJ2-7	TGTGCCAGCAGTTTATATAGCGGGAACTACGAGCAGTACTTC	CASSLYSGNYEQYF
TRBV12-3/TRBV12-4	many	.	TRBJ2-5	TGTGCCAGCAGTTTCGGGGGCCAAGAGACCCAGTACTTC	CASSFGGQETQYF
TRBV28	many	.	TRBJ2-6	TGTGCCAGCAGTTTATCCTGGTTCTCGAGGCGCTCTGGGGCCAACGTCCTGACTTTC	CASSLSWFSRRSGANVLTF
TRBV18	many	TRBD2	TRBJ2-7	TGTGCCAGCTCACCGCGGACTAGCTACGAGCAGTACTTC	CASSPRTSYEQYF
TRBV5-5	many	.	TRBJ2-5	TGTGCCAGCAGCTTGGCCGGTCAGGGAGAGACCCAGTACTTC	CASSLAGQGETQYF
TRBV6-1	many	.	TRBJ2-3	TGTGCCAGCACTGAACAGGGTTGGACAGATACGCAGTATTTT	CASTEQGWTDTQYF
TRBV13	.	.	TRBJ2-7	TGTGCCAGCAGCTTATGGGGGTCGTCCGACGAGCAGTACTTC	CASSLWGSSDEQYF
TRBV19	.	.	TRBJ2-4	TGTGCCAGTAGTAGTGTCGGGTTTCGGAACATTCAGTACTTC	CASSSVGFRNIQYF
TRBV2	few	.	TRBJ1-5	TGTGCCAGTCTCCTTGAACAGGGAATGGGCAATCAGCCCCAGCATTTT	CASLLEQGMGNQPQHF